This TCR beta chain was sequenced during a study of radiotherapy plus CTLA-4 blockade in lung cancer (dated 2018 in TCRdb). About the study as a whole: Objective responses were observed in 15% to 20% of enrolled patients, and disease control was achieved in approximately 32%. What the research found in general, with its limitations: Increased serum interferon-beta after radiation, together with early dynamic changes in blood T cell clones, were reported to be the strongest predictors of response. After treatment with radiotherapy and ipilimumab, TCR clones that originated in tumors expanded in peripheral blood.

The study tested focal radiation therapy combined with CTLA-4 blockade (ipilimumab) in patients with chemo-refractory metastatic non-small-cell lung cancer. Inclusive of the bounding cysteine and phenylalanine, the CDR3 is 16 residues long. This entry keeps only the CDR3 DNA: 48 bases, framed from base 1. Trimming takes 10 bases from V and 5 bases from J, and the germline ends sit 27 bases apart. Taken from the germline V gene (reference sequence), the CDR1 and CDR2 loops are MNHEY and SMNVEV. Points on this clone: Its antigen specificity is not known. Per-base quality was not reported, and no clone a single base away is much larger than it.

Receptor libraries were prepared by the immunoSEQ multiplex PCR assay. TCRdb limited this immuneACCESS table to in-frame rearrangements with V and J called. A share of clones is missing; checked studies link under half to unresolved V genes, and the rest is unexplained. This sample gives roughly 45,000 clones in total; almost 65% of them show up just once. The ten largest clonotypes hold roughly 18% of the sample. This clonotype was obtained from a human donor with non-small cell lung cancer who had a partial response to radiotherapy plus ipilimumab. Specimen: peripheral blood, collected from a patient treated with radiotherapy plus ipilimumab. The V and J genes are TRBV27 and TRBJ2-7, with a weak D call of TRBD2 (5 bases match). The CDR3 amino acid sequence is: CAIKLLSVGVGDEQYF. The DNA sequence is TGTGCCATCAAACTCCTTTCAGTGGGAGTGGGTGACGAGCAGTACTTC.